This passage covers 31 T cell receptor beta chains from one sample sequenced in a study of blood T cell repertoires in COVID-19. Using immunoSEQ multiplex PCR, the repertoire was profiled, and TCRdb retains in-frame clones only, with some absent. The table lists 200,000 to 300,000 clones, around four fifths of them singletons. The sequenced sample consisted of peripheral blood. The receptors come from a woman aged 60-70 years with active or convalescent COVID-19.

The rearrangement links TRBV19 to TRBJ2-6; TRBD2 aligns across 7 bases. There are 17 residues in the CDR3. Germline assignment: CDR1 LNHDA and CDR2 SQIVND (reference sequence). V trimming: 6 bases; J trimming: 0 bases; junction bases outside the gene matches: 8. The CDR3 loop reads CASSGGFSSSGANVLTF. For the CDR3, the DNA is TGTGCCAGTAGCGGGGGGTTCTCCAGCTCTGGGGCCAACGTCCTGACTTTC.

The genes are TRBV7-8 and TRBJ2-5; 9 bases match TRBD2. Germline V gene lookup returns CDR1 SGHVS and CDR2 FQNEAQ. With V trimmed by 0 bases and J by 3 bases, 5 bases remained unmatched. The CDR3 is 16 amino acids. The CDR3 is CASSLAVAGVEETQYF. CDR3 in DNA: TGTGCCAGCAGCTTAGCTGTAGCGGGAGTAGAAGAGACCCAGTACTTC.

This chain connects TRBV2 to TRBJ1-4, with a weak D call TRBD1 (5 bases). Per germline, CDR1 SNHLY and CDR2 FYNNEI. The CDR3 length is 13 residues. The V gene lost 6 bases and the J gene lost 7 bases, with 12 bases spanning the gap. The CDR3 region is CASRGGVSEKLFF. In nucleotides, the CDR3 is TGTGCCAGCAGGGGGGGGGTGAGTGAAAAACTGTTTTTT.

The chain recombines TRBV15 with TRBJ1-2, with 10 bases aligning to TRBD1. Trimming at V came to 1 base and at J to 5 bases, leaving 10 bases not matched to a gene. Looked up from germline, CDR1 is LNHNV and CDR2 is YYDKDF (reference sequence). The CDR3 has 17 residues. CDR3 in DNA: TGTGCCACCAGCAGAGGAGGGGGGGACAGGGGACATTATGGCTACACCTTC. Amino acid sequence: CATSRGGGDRGHYGYTF.

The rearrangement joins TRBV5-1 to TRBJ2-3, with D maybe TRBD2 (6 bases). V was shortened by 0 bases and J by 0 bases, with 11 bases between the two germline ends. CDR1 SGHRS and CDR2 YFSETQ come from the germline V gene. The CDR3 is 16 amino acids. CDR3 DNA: TGCGCCAGCAGCTTGGCCGGCGGGACTAGCACAGATACGCAGTATTTT. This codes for CASSLAGGTSTDTQYF.

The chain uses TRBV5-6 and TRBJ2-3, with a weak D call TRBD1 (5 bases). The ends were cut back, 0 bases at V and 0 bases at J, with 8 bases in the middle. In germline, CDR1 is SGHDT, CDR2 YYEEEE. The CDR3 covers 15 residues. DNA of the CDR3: TGTGCCAGCAGCTTGGGGCAGGGTAGCACAGATACGCAGTATTTT. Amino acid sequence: CASSLGQGSTDTQYF.

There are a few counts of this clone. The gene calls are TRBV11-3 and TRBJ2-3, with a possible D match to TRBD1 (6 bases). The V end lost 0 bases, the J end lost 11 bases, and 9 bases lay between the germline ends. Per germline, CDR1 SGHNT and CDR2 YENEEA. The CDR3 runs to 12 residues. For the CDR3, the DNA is TGTGCCAGCAGCTTAGACAGGGGTTTGCAGTATTTT. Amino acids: CASSLDRGLQYF. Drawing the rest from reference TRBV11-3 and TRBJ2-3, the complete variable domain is EAGVVQSPRYKIIEKKQPVAFWCNPISGHNTLYWYLQNLGQGPELLIRYENEEAVDDSQLPKDRFSAERLKGVDSTLKIQPAELGDSAVYLCASSLDRGLQYFGPGTRLTVL.

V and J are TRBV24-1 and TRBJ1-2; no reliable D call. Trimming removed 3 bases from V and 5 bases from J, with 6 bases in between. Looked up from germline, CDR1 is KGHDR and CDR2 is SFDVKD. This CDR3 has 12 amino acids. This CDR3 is CATSDDTYGYTF. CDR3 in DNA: TGTGCCACCAGTGATGACACGTATGGCTACACCTTC.

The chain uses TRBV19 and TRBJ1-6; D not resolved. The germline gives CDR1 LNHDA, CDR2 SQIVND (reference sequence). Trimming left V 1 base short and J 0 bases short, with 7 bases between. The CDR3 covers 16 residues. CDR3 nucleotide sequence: TGTGCCAGTAGTATAGCCGGGAGCTCCTATAATTCACCCCTCCACTTT. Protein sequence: CASSIAGSSYNSPLHF.

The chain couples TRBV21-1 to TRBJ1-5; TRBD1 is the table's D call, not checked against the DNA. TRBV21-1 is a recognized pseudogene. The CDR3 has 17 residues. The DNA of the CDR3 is TGTGCCAGCAGCGGCAGGGACAGGCCCTATATGGATCAGCCCCAGCATTTT. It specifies CASSGRDRPYMDQPQHF.

CDR3: CASSHRVGNTEAFF. In nucleotides, the CDR3 is TGTGCCAGCAGCCACAGGGTAGGGAACACTGAAGCTTTCTTT. The rearrangement uses TRBV11-3 and TRBJ1-1, with TRBD1 as a possible D gene (6 bases). Trimming cost V 5 bases and J 1 base, with 11 bases left between them. The CDR3 is 14 residues long. CDR1 SGHNT and CDR2 YENEEA come from the germline V gene.

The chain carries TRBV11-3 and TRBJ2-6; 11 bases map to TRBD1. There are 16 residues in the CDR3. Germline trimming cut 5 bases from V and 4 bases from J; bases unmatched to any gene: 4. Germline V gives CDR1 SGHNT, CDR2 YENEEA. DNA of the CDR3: TGTGCCAGCAGCGCCGGACAGGGGGCCGGGGCCAACGTCCTGACTTTC. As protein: CASSAGQGAGANVLTF. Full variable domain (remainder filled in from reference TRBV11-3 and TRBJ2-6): EAGVVQSPRYKIIEKKQPVAFWCNPISGHNTLYWYLQNLGQGPELLIRYENEEAVDDSQLPKDRFSAERLKGVDSTLKIQPAELGDSAVYLCASSAGQGAGANVLTFGAGSRLTVL.

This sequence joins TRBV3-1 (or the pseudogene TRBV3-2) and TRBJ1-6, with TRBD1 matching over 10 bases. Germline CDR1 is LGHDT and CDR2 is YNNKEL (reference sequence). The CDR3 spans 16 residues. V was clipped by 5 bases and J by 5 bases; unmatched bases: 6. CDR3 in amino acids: CASSLRQGADNSPLHF. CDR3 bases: TGTGCCAGCAGCTTACGACAGGGGGCCGATAATTCACCCCTCCACTTT.

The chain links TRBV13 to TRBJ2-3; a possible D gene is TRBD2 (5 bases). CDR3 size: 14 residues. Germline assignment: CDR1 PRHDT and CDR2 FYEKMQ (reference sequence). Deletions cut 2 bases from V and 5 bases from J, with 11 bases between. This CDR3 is CASSLLRDIDTQYF. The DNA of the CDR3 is TGTGCCAGCAGCTTACTTCGGGATATAGATACGCAGTATTTT.

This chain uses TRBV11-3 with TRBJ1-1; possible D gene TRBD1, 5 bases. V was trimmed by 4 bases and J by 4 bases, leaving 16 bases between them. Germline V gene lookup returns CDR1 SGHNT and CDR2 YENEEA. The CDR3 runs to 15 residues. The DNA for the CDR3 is TGTGCCAGCAGCTCACGGGGGGTTCTGGGCACTGAAGCTTTCTTT. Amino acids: CASSSRGVLGTEAFF.

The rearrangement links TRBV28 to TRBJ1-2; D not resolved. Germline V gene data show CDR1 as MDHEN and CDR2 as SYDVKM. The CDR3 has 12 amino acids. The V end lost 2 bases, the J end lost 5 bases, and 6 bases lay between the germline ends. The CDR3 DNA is TGTGCCAGCAGTTTAAGGGAGTATGGCTACACCTTC. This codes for CASSLREYGYTF.

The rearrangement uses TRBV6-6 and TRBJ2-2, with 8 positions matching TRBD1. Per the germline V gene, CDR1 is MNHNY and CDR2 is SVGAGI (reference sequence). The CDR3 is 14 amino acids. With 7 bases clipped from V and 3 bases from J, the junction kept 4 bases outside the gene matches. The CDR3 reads CASTDRDYTGELFF. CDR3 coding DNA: TGTGCCAGCACGGACAGGGATTACACCGGGGAGCTGTTTTTT.

The CDR3 DNA reads TGTGCCAGCAGTCCACAGGGCTATAGCAATCAGCCCCAGCATTTT. Residues: CASSPQGYSNQPQHF. The rearrangement uses TRBV6-5 and TRBJ1-5, with a weak D call TRBD1 (6 bases). The CDR3 is 15 residues long. Trimming took 5 bases from V and 0 from J, leaving 11 bases between them. Germline assignment: CDR1 MNHEY and CDR2 SVGAGI.

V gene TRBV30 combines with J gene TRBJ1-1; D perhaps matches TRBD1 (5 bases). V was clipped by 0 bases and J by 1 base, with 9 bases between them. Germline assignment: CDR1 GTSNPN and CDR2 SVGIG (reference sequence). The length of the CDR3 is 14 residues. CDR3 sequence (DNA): TGTGCCTGGAGTGTACTGCAGGGGAACACTGAAGCTTTCTTT. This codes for CAWSVLQGNTEAFF.

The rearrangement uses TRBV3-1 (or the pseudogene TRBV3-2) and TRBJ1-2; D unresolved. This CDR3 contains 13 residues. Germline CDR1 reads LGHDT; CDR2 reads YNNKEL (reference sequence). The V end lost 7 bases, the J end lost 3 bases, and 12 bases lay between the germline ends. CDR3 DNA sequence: TGTGCCAGCAACGAGGGAGGCTACTATGGCTACACCTTC. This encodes CASNEGGYYGYTF.

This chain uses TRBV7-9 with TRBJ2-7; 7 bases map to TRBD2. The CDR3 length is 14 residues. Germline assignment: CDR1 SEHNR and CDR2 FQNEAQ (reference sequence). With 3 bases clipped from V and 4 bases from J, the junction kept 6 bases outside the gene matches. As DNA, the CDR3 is TGTGCCAGCAGCTTTGGCGGGAGACCATACGAGCAGTACTTC. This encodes CASSFGGRPYEQYF.

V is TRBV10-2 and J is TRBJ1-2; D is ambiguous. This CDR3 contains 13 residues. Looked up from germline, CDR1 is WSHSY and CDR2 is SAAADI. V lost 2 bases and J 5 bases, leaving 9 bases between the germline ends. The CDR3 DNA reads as TGCGCCAGCAGTGAGCTCGCCGGGTATGGCTACACCTTC. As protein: CASSELAGYGYTF.

CDR3 in DNA: TGTGCCAGCAGCTCCGATAGCGGGTACAATGAGCAGTTCTTC. Translating gives CASSSDSGYNEQFF. The genes are TRBV7-2 and TRBJ2-1; 7 bases line up with TRBD2. Germline loops: CDR1 SGHTA, CDR2 FQGNSA. Unmatched junction bases numbered 4, after V lost 4 bases and J lost 4 bases. The CDR3 has 14 amino acids.

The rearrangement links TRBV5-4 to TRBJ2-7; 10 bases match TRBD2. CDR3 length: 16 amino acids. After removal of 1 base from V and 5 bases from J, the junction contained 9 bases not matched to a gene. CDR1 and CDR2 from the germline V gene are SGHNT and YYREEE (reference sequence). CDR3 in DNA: TGTGCCAGCAGCTTGAGCCTAGCGGGAGACCCTGACGAGCAGTACTTC. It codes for CASSLSLAGDPDEQYF.

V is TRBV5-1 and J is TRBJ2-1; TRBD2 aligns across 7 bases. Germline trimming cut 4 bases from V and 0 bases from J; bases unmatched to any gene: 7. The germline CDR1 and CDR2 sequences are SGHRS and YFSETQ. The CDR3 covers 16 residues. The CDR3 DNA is TGCGCCAGCAGCCCCGGAGCGGGGTACTCCTACAATGAGCAGTTCTTC. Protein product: CASSPGAGYSYNEQFF.

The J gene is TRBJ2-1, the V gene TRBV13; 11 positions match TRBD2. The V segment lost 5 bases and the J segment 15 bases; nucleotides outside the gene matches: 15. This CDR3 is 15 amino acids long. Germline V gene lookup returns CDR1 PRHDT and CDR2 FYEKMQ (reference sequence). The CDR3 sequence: CASSAVSLLAGVRFF. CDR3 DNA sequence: TGTGCCAGCAGCGCCGTATCACTACTAGCGGGAGTTCGGTTCTTC.

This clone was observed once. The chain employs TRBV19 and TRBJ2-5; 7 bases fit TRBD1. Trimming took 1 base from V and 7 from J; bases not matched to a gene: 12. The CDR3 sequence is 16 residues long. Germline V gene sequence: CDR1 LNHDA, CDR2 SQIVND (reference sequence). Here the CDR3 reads CASSIGGDSGMATQYF. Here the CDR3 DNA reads TGTGCCAGTAGTATAGGAGGGGACAGCGGCATGGCGACCCAGTACTTC. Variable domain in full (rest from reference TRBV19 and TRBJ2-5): DGGITQSPKYLFRKEGQNVTLSCEQNLNHDAMYWYRQDPGQGLRLIYYSQIVNDFQKGDIAEGYSVSREKKESFPLTVTSAQKNPTAFYLCASSIGGDSGMATQYFGPGTRLLVL.

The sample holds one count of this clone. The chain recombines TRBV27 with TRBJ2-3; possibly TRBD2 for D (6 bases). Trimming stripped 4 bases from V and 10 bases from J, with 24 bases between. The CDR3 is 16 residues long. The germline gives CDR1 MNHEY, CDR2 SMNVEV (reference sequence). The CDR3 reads CASSWRAGTGSSAQYF. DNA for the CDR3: TGTGCCAGCAGTTGGAGAGCCGGGACTGGGTCCTCGGCGCAGTATTTT.

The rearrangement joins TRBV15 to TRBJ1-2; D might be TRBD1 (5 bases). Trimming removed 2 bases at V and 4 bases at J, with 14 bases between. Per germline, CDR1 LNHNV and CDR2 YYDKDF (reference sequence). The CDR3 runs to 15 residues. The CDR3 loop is CATSRIQYQGYGYTF. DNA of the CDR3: TGTGCCACCAGCAGAATACAGTACCAGGGCTATGGCTACACCTTC.

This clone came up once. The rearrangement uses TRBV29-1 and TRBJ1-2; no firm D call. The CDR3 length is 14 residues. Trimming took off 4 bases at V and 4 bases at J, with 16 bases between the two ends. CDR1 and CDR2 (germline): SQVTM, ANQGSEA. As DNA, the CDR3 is TGCAGCGTTGGTGGGCCCGGGGAGGGCTATGGCTACACCTTC. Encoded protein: CSVGGPGEGYGYTF.

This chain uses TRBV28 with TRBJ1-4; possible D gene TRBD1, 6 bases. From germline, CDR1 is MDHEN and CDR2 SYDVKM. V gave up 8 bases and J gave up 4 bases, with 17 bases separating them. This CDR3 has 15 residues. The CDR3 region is CASSPGAQFNEKLFF. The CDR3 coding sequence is TGTGCCAGCTCCCCAGGGGCCCAGTTTAATGAAAAACTGTTTTTT.